One T cell receptor (beta chain) is described in this entry. Germline CDR1 reads WSHSY; CDR2 reads SAAADI. With 4 bases removed from V and 8 bases from J, the gap between germline ends came to 16 bases. This CDR3 comprises 14 residues. This sample was taken from a study of blood T cell repertoires in COVID-19. Across the study: The study drew acute and convalescent COVID-19 samples from the United States, Italy and Spain. T cells, B-cell-depleted T cells, or PBMCs supplied cDNA or gDNA.

Patients at the Seattle site were enrolled during active infection and followed longitudinally. Authors' analysis steps: Amplification of reference gene primers was used by the study to estimate nucleated cell counts. This table comes from immunoSEQ multiplex PCR, and its TCRdb copy is limited to in-frame clones, with some not included. V, J and clone size reflect that table, while D and trimming were determined from the DNA. The sample yields roughly 240,000 clones, 65% to 90% seen once. This chain links TRBV10-2 with TRBJ2-3, with D possibly being TRBD2 (6 bases). The sequence came from a man over 45 with COVID-19, enrolled during active disease. The specimen was peripheral blood. The CDR3 spells CASSAGVRAFTQYF. DNA of the CDR3: TGCGCCAGCAGTGCGGGGGTCCGGGCTTTTACGCAGTATTTT.